Below are 30 T cell receptor beta chains sequenced from a single sample in a study of spatial heterogeneity in lung cancer. TCRdb recomputed calls from the 5' RACE reads with MiXCR, one row per CDR3 protein. This repertoire shows more than 95,000 distinct CDR3 sequences, 9% to 15% found once; its top ten account for 15% to 20%. The time point was: blood at routine non-recurrence follow-up after resection. The study sequenced unsorted whole RNA from tumor, nontumor lung or frozen PBMC. The sample here was PBMCs, taken at follow-up. Receptors originate from a male donor with early-stage non-small cell lung cancer.

The sample holds many counts of this clonotype. The gene calls are TRBV28 and TRBJ1-2; D may be TRBD1 (6 bases). CDR1 MDHEN and CDR2 SYDVKM come from the germline V gene. CDR3 size: 15 residues. V lost 11 bases and J lost 7, with 26 bases in between. The CDR3 bases are TGTGCCGCGTTGATGGCAGGGGCGCTATACGGTGGCTACACCTTC. It codes for CAALMAGALYGGYTF.

This clonotype was seen a handful of times. The V call is TRBV24-1, the J call TRBJ1-5; D perhaps matches TRBD1 (6 bases). V gave up 2 bases and J gave up 0 bases, with 10 bases separating them. The CDR3 length is 16 residues. Germline V gene data show CDR1 as KGHDR and CDR2 as SFDVKD. The CDR3: CATSDSRTVSNQPQHF. CDR3 DNA sequence: TGTGCCACCAGTGATTCTCGGACAGTTAGCAATCAGCCCCAGCATTTT.

V gene TRBV12-5 combines with J gene TRBJ2-2, with D unresolved. Germline V gives CDR1 LGHNT, CDR2 FRNRAP. Trimming removed 0 bases at V and 7 bases at J, with 3 bases between. The CDR3 is 12 amino acids. CDR3 coding DNA: TGTGCTAGTGGTTTGGTAGTCGGGGAGCTGTTTTTT. Its protein is CASGLVVGELFF.

The V call is TRBV27, the J call TRBJ2-7; 9 positions match TRBD2. This CDR3 comprises 19 residues. Germline CDR1 reads MNHEY; CDR2 reads SMNVEV (reference sequence). The trim removed 5 bases at V and 0 bases at J, leaving 17 bases unmatched. Here the CDR3 DNA reads TGTGCCAGCAGTACAACTCCGGGTAGCGGGGGCCTCAGCTCCTACGAGCAGTACTTC. Translating gives CASSTTPGSGGLSSYEQYF.

This clonotype was observed at least ten times. Here the CDR3 DNA reads TGTGCCAGCAGTTACTTGGGTCCCTACGAGCAGTACTTC. As protein: CASSYLGPYEQYF. V and J are TRBV6-2 or TRBV6-3 and TRBJ2-7; D gene uncertain. V lost 1 base and J lost 2, with 6 bases in between. The CDR3 totals 13 residues. From germline, CDR1 is MNHEY and CDR2 SVGEGT.

The chain employs TRBV20-1 and TRBJ2-7; D unclear. Germline assignment: CDR1 DFQATT and CDR2 SNEGSKA (reference sequence). V lost 0 bases to trimming and J lost 1 base, with 13 bases between them. The CDR3 has 15 amino acids. The CDR3 reads CSARDPSLSSYEQYF. In nucleotides, the CDR3 is TGCAGTGCTAGAGATCCCTCATTATCATCCTACGAGCAGTACTTC.

This clonotype has at least ten counts. This chain links TRBV20-1 with TRBJ2-1, with 9 bases fitting TRBD1. This CDR3 is built from 14 residues. The germline gives CDR1 DFQATT, CDR2 SNEGSKA (reference sequence). V dropped 3 bases and J dropped 4; count of bases not matched to a gene: 4. As DNA, the CDR3 is TGCAGTGCTAGTAGGGGACAGGGATACAATGAGCAGTTCTTC. This gives the protein CSASRGQGYNEQFF.

This clonotype appeared a few times. The chain has TRBV9 and TRBJ2-7, with TRBD2 identical over 8 bases. The CDR3 sequence is 16 residues long. The germline gives CDR1 SGDLS, CDR2 YYNGEE. V trimming: 1 base; J trimming: 0 bases; junction bases outside the gene matches: 6. In nucleotides, the CDR3 is TGTGCCAGCAGCGTACAGGCGGGGGGAAGCTCCTACGAGCAGTACTTC. It codes for CASSVQAGGSSYEQYF.

This clonotype has ten or more counts. The chain links TRBV25-1 to TRBJ1-4; no clear D gene. The CDR3 is 15 residues long. Between the trimmed V and J ends, which lost 3 bases and 1 base, there was a span of 9 bases. Germline V gives CDR1 MGHDK, CDR2 SYGVNS. Here the CDR3 reads CASSETKITNEKLFF. The CDR3 DNA is TGTGCCAGCAGTGAGACGAAGATAACTAATGAAAAACTGTTTTTT.

There are a few counts of this clonotype. CDR3 protein: CATPNRGRDGYTF. The CDR3 region has the DNA TGTGCCACTCCTAACAGGGGGCGCGATGGCTACACCTTC. The chain has TRBV24-1 and TRBJ1-2, with 9 bases that match TRBD1. Germline CDR1 reads KGHDR; CDR2 reads SFDVKD. The CDR3 totals 13 residues. Unmatched junction bases numbered 8, after V lost 10 bases and J lost 6 bases.

This clonotype occurred a few times. The rearrangement joins TRBV11-2 to TRBJ1-4; possible D gene TRBD1, 5 bases. In germline, CDR1 is SGHAT, CDR2 FQNNGV. Trimming left V 2 bases short and J 8 bases short, with 18 bases between. This CDR3 comprises 16 residues. This CDR3 is CASSLRGATLTEKLFF. As DNA, the CDR3 is TGTGCCAGCAGCTTACGAGGGGCCACCCTGACCGAAAAACTGTTTTTT. Drawing the rest from reference TRBV11-2 and TRBJ1-4, the complete variable domain is EAGVAQSPRYKIIEKRQSVAFWCNPISGHATLYWYQQILGQGPKLLIQFQNNGVVDDSQLPKDRFSAERLKGVDSTLKIQPAKLEDSAVYLCASSLRGATLTEKLFFGSGTQLSVL.

This clonotype appeared many times. V is TRBV10-1 and J is TRBJ2-7; TRBD2 aligns across 12 bases. CDR1 WNHNN and CDR2 SYGVQD come from the germline V gene (reference sequence). Trimming cost V 5 bases and J 5 bases; bases outside gene matches: 16. This CDR3 comprises 18 residues. For the CDR3, the DNA is TGCGCCAGCAGTAAGGAGACTAGCGGGGGCTACTCTCTCCACGAGCAGTACTTC. This encodes CASSKETSGGYSLHEQYF.

This clonotype was detected only a few times. V and J are TRBV5-1 and TRBJ2-5; TRBD2 aligns across 7 bases. Germline V lookup: CDR1 SGHRS, CDR2 YFSETQ. V lost 0 bases, J lost 0 bases, and 2 bases stayed unmatched. This CDR3 is built from 15 residues. CDR3 nucleotides: TGCGCCAGCAGCTTGGGTAGCGGGTACCAAGAGACCCAGTACTTC. Encoded protein: CASSLGSGYQETQYF.

The chain joins TRBV20-1 to TRBJ1-6, with D perhaps matching TRBD1 (5 bases). The V gene lost 0 bases and the J gene lost 0 bases, with 15 bases spanning the gap. The germline V gene encodes CDR1 DFQATT and CDR2 SNEGSKA (reference sequence). The CDR3 is made up of 18 amino acids. The CDR3 protein is CSARDGGRASSYNSPLHF. The CDR3 coding sequence is TGCAGTGCTAGAGATGGGGGGAGGGCGAGCTCCTATAATTCACCCCTCCACTTT.

This CDR3 is CASTPGQGARYIWTNEKLFF. Here the CDR3 DNA reads TGTGCCAGCACCCCGGGACAGGGGGCGCGCTATATATGGACTAATGAAAAACTGTTTTTT. The chain carries TRBV3-1 and TRBJ1-4; TRBD1 matches at 12 bases. Germline V gives CDR1 LGHDT, CDR2 YNNKEL (reference sequence). CDR3 length equals 20 residues. V lost 7 bases, J lost 2 bases, and 17 bases stayed unmatched.

The chain joins TRBV15 to TRBJ1-1; D remains unclear. Germline values: CDR1 LNHNV, CDR2 YYDKDF (reference sequence). The CDR3 runs to 13 residues. Trimming pared 0 bases from V and 5 bases from J, leaving 7 bases between. The CDR3 region is CATSRDGGTEAFF. In nucleotides, the CDR3 is TGTGCCACCAGCAGAGATGGAGGGACTGAAGCTTTCTTT.

The V call is TRBV5-1, the J call TRBJ2-5, with D tentatively TRBD1 or TRBD2 (5 bases each). Germline lookup yields CDR1 SGHRS and CDR2 YFSETQ. The CDR3 runs to 14 residues. The V and J ends lost 3 bases and 5 bases respectively, with 14 bases between them. The CDR3 loop reads CASSSSGGFETQYF. The CDR3, as DNA: TGCGCCAGCAGCTCCTCTGGGGGTTTCGAGACCCAGTACTTC.

V and J are TRBV20-1 and TRBJ2-7; 7 nucleotides match TRBD2. The CDR3 runs to 12 residues. CDR1 DFQATT and CDR2 SNEGSKA come from the germline V gene (reference sequence). The trim removed 3 bases at V and 4 bases at J, leaving 3 bases unmatched. CDR3 coding DNA: TGCAGTGCTAGCGGGGGGAGGTACGAGCAGTACTTC. Translated, it gives CSASGGRYEQYF.

There are a few counts of this clonotype. The rearrangement joins TRBV12-3 or TRBV12-4 to TRBJ1-2; D perhaps matches TRBD1 (5 bases). The CDR3 consists of 13 residues. The V end was cut by 3 bases, the J end by 9 bases, with 14 bases between. In nucleotides, the CDR3 is TGTGCCAGCAGTTTTCGGCAGGGATACAGCTACACCTTC. Translating gives CASSFRQGYSYTF.

This clonotype was picked up a small number of times. The V and J genes are TRBV6-2 or TRBV6-3 and TRBJ1-2; D gene unclear. The CDR3 is 14 residues long. CDR1 MNHEY and CDR2 SVGEGT come from the germline V gene. Trimming shortened V by 3 bases and J by 2 bases, and 10 bases separated the two germline ends. The CDR3 bases are TGTGCCAGCAGTTATAGTTACAGCAACTATGGCTACACCTTC. Amino acids: CASSYSYSNYGYTF.

This clonotype showed up many times. CDR3 region: CASSVAGGTYSGNTIYF. DNA of the CDR3: TGTGCCAGCAGCGTTGCAGGCGGGACCTACTCTGGAAACACCATATATTTT. V and J are TRBV9 and TRBJ1-3, with a possible D match to TRBD1 (5 bases). Deletions cut 2 bases from V and 0 bases from J, with 15 bases between. CDR3 length: 17 residues. The germline gives CDR1 SGDLS, CDR2 YYNGEE.

In its sample, this clonotype was seen many times. The CDR3 DNA is TGCAGCGTTTCTGCGAACACCGGGGAGCTGTTTTTT. Protein: CSVSANTGELFF. The chain has TRBV29-1 and TRBJ2-2, with unresolved D. The V end lost 5 bases, the J end lost 0 bases, and 4 bases lay between the germline ends. CDR3 length equals 12 residues. The V gene's germline CDR1 is SQVTM and CDR2 ANQGSEA.

In its sample, this clonotype was seen a few times. The chain combines TRBV15 with TRBJ1-4; 8 bases map to TRBD1. J gave up 8 bases and V 3 bases, and 8 bases lay outside the gene matches. Looked up from germline, CDR1 is LNHNV and CDR2 is YYDKDF (reference sequence). There are 15 residues in the CDR3. CDR3 loop: CATSREGQGHEKLFF. Written as DNA, the CDR3 is TGTGCCACCAGCAGGGAAGGACAGGGCCACGAAAAACTGTTTTTT.

This clonotype was picked up many times. V and J are TRBV20-1 and TRBJ2-7, with D possibly being TRBD2 (6 bases). CDR3 size: 14 residues. Germline V gene data show CDR1 as DFQATT and CDR2 as SNEGSKA (reference sequence). V lost 5 bases, J lost 0 bases, and 14 bases lay in between. CDR3 sequence reads: CSAVPGTPSYEQYF. CDR3 coding DNA: TGCAGTGCTGTTCCCGGGACTCCCTCCTACGAGCAGTACTTC.

This clonotype was observed a handful of times. This sequence joins TRBV10-1 and TRBJ2-2; D unresolved. The V end lost 2 bases, the J end lost 1 base, and 5 bases lay between the germline ends. The CDR3 covers 14 residues. The germline CDR1 and CDR2 sequences are WNHNN and SYGVQD (reference sequence). The CDR3 DNA reads TGCGCCAGCAGTGAGCTTAGGAACACCGGGGAGCTGTTTTTT. Its translation is CASSELRNTGELFF.

This clonotype was seen many times. The V and J genes are TRBV4-1 and TRBJ1-2; D gene uncertain. V was pared by 4 bases and J by 0 bases, with 6 bases between. This CDR3 is built from 13 residues. The germline V gene encodes CDR1 MGHRA and CDR2 YSYEKL. CDR3 DNA: TGCGCCAGCAGCCTTGATGCTAACTATGGCTACACCTTC. It codes for CASSLDANYGYTF.

The rearrangement uses TRBV3-1 and TRBJ1-1; D unclear. The CDR3 is 13 amino acids. Germline assignment: CDR1 LGHDT and CDR2 YNNKEL (reference sequence). V shed 4 bases and J shed 4 bases, with 10 bases lying between them. CDR3 nucleotide sequence: TGTGCCAGCAGCCCGACTGGGCGCACTGAAGCTTTCTTT. It translates to CASSPTGRTEAFF. Complete variable domain (other parts from reference TRBV3-1 and TRBJ1-1): DTAVSQTPKYLVTQMGNDKSIKCEQNLGHDTMYWYKQDSKKFLKIMFSYNNKELIINETVPNRFSPKSPDKAHLNLHINSLELGDSAVYFCASSPTGRTEAFFGQGTRLTVV.

Ten or more counts support this clonotype. The chain couples TRBV9 to TRBJ2-3; D remains ambiguous. This CDR3 has 13 residues. V lost 0 bases and J lost 5, with 7 bases in between. The germline V gene has CDR1 SGDLS and CDR2 YYNGEE. The CDR3 region is CASSVGGEDTQYF. The CDR3, as DNA: TGTGCCAGCAGCGTAGGAGGTGAAGATACGCAGTATTTT.

This clonotype has ten or more counts. The chain carries TRBV29-1 and TRBJ2-3; D gene unclear. V lost 3 bases, J lost 2 bases, and 15 bases lay in between. Germline V gene data show CDR1 as SQVTM and CDR2 as ANQGSEA. The CDR3 length is 15 residues. The CDR3 sequence: CSVESVFRLTDTQYF. The CDR3 coding sequence is TGCAGCGTTGAGTCCGTGTTCAGGCTCACAGATACGCAGTATTTT.

This clonotype was seen a handful of times. This chain connects TRBV5-5 to TRBJ2-1; D may be TRBD1 (6 bases). CDR3 length: 15 residues. Per the germline V gene, CDR1 is SGHKS and CDR2 is YYEKEE (reference sequence). V lost 4 bases and J 2 bases, leaving 13 bases between the germline ends. The CDR3 spells CASSHRELTYNEQFF. The CDR3 DNA reads as TGTGCCAGCAGCCACAGGGAATTGACCTACAATGAGCAGTTCTTC.